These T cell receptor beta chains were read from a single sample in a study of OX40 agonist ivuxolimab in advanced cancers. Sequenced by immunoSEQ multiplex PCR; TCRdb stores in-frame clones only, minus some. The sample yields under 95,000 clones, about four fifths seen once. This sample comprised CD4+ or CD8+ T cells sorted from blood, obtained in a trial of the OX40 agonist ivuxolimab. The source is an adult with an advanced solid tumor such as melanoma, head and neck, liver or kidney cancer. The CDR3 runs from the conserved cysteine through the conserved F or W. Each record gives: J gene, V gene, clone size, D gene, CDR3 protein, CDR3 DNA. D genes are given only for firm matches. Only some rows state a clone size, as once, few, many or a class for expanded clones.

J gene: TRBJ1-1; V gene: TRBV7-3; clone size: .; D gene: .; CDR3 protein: CASSRSMGTEAFF; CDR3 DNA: TGTGCCAGCAGCCGGAGCATGGGGACTGAAGCTTTCTTT
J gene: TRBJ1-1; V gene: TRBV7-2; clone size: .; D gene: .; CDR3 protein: CASSFGQTEAFF; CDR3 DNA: TGTGCCAGCAGCTTCGGGCAGACAGAAGCTTTCTTT
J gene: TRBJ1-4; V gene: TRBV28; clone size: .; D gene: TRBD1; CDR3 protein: CASSLLQGASEKLFF; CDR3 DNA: TGTGCCAGCAGTTTGTTACAGGGGGCGAGTGAAAAACTGTTTTTT
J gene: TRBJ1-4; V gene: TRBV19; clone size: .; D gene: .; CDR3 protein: CASSRERTTNEKLFF; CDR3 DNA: TGTGCCAGTAGTAGGGAGAGGACAACTAATGAAAAACTGTTTTTT
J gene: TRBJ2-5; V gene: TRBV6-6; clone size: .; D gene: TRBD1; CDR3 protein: CASSYQGAMASETQYF; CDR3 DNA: TGTGCCAGCAGTTACCAGGGGGCAATGGCCTCGGAGACCCAGTACTTC
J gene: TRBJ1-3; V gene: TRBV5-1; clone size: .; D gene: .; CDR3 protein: CASSFGTGGNTIYF; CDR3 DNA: TGCGCCAGCAGCTTCGGGACGGGAGGAAACACCATATATTTT
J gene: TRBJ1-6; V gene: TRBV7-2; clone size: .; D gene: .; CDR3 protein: CASSPYFGNSPLHF; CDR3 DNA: TGTGCCAGCAGCCCCTACTTTGGGAATTCACCCCTCCACTTT
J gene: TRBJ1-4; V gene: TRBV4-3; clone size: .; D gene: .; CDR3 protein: CASSQVGTATNEKLFF; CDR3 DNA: TGCGCCAGCAGCCAAGTCGGGACGGCAACTAATGAAAAACTGTTTTTT
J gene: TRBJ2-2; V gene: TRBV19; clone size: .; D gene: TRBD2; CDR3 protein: CASSSGGHTGELFF; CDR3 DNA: TGTGCCAGTAGTTCGGGGGGGCACACCGGGGAGCTGTTTTTT
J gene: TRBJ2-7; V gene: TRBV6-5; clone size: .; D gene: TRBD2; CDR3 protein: CASSAGTSGGYEQYF; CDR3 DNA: TGTGCCAGCAGTGCAGGGACTAGCGGGGGCTACGAGCAGTACTTC
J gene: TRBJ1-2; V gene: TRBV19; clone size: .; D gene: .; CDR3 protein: CASSIVLAGINYGYTF; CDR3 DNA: TGTGCCAGTAGTATAGTTCTGGCAGGGATTAACTATGGCTACACCTTC
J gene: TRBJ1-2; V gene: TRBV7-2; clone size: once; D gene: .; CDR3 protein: CASSLARDTLGYTF; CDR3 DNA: TGTGCCAGCAGCTTAGCGAGGGACACATTAGGCTACACCTTC
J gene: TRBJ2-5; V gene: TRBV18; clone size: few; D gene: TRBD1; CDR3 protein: CASSPSTGGSETQYF; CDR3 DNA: TGTGCCAGCTCACCATCTACAGGGGGCTCGGAGACCCAGTACTTC
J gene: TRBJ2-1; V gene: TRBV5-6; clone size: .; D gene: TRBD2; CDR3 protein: CASSLYSGGSGYNEQFF; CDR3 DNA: TGTGCCAGCAGCTTGTATAGCGGGGGGTCCGGATACAATGAGCAGTTCTTC
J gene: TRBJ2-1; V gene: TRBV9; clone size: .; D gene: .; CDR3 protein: CASSSLGAEYNEQFF; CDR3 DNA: TGTGCCAGCAGCTCCCTCGGGGCGGAGTACAATGAGCAGTTCTTC